Listed here are 28 T cell receptor beta chains from one sample, sequenced in a study of control samples from healthy donors and cancer patients. Generated by immunoSEQ multiplex PCR, the TCRdb table keeps only in-frame clones and is missing some. The table lists roughly 89,000 clones, 91% of them singletons. The specimen was blood. The receptors stem from a man aged 50 to 60 in good health.

V is TRBV6-2 or TRBV6-3 and J is TRBJ2-1, with D perhaps TRBD1 (7 bases). The CDR3 is 14 residues long. V lost 2 bases and J lost 11, with 16 bases in between. Germline V gene lookup returns CDR1 MNHEY and CDR2 SVGEGT. CDR3 protein: CASSYKQGDWKQFF. As DNA, the CDR3 is TGTGCCAGCAGTTACAAGCAGGGGGACTGGAAGCAGTTCTTC.

The CDR3 DNA is TGCGCCAGCAGCTCGGACAGCTCCTATAATTCACCCCTCCACTTT. Residues: CASSSDSSYNSPLHF. This chain uses TRBV5-1 with TRBJ1-6; tentatively, D is TRBD1 (6 bases). The CDR3 extends over 15 amino acids. V was clipped by 3 bases and J by 0 bases, with 7 bases between them. Germline assignment: CDR1 SGHRS and CDR2 YFSETQ.

This clone was detected only a few times. This sequence joins TRBV27 and TRBJ1-1; D gene ambiguous. The germline V gene encodes CDR1 MNHEY and CDR2 SMNVEV (reference sequence). The V gene lost 6 bases and the J gene lost 4 bases, with 21 bases spanning the gap. This CDR3 is 16 amino acids long. The CDR3 reads CASRNPDRRWGTEAFF. DNA of the CDR3: TGTGCCAGCAGAAATCCTGACCGCCGATGGGGCACTGAAGCTTTCTTT.

The genes are TRBV27 and TRBJ1-2; TRBD1 agrees at 7 bases. This CDR3 spans 12 amino acids. Germline-derived CDR1 and CDR2 are MNHEY and SMNVEV (reference sequence). J gave up 5 bases and V 6 bases, and 3 bases lay outside the gene matches. The CDR3 sequence: CASRTGFYGYTF. CDR3 DNA: TGTGCCAGCAGGACAGGGTTTTATGGCTACACCTTC.

The rearrangement joins TRBV12-5 to TRBJ1-2; 10 positions agree with TRBD1. The CDR3 extends over 14 amino acids. Trimming at V came to 7 bases and at J to 4 bases, leaving 6 bases not matched to a gene. The germline V gene has CDR1 LGHNT and CDR2 FRNRAP. The CDR3 reads CASAPDRGFYGYTF. The DNA of the CDR3 is TGTGCTAGTGCCCCGGACAGGGGGTTCTATGGCTACACCTTC.

The V call is TRBV3-1 (or the pseudogene TRBV3-2), the J call TRBJ1-4; D uncertain. V lost 1 base to trimming and J lost 7 bases, with 7 bases between them. The CDR3 length is 13 residues. Germline assignment: CDR1 LGHDT and CDR2 YNNKEL (reference sequence). The CDR3 spells CASSQVKSEKLFF. CDR3 bases: TGTGCCAGCAGCCAAGTAAAAAGTGAAAAACTGTTTTTT.

The chain combines TRBV2 with TRBJ2-3; D unclear. Trimming removed 8 bases at V and 1 base at J, with 7 bases between. Per the germline V gene, CDR1 is SNHLY and CDR2 is FYNNEI. CDR3 size: 12 residues. The CDR3: CASGLRTDTQYF. CDR3 in DNA: TGTGCCAGCGGGTTACGCACAGATACGCAGTATTTT.

The rearrangement uses TRBV2 and TRBJ1-1, with 10 nucleotides matching TRBD1. V dropped 10 bases and J dropped 7; count of bases not matched to a gene: 6. Germline assignment: CDR1 SNHLY and CDR2 FYNNEI. The CDR3 spans 12 residues. The CDR3 coding sequence is TGTGCCACGGGACAGGGGACTGGTGAAGCTTTCTTT. Translated: CATGQGTGEAFF.

This rearrangement joins TRBV10-3 to TRBJ2-3; 9 bases agree with TRBD2. After removal of 4 bases from V and 3 bases from J, the junction contained 11 bases not matched to a gene. The germline V gene has CDR1 ENHRY and CDR2 SYGVKD. This CDR3 comprises 17 residues. CDR3: CAISGVLAGRGTDTQYF. CDR3 in DNA: TGTGCCATCAGTGGAGTACTAGCGGGCAGAGGAACAGATACGCAGTATTTT.

This clone was seen once. The chain carries TRBV10-3 and TRBJ1-3, with D unclear. Trimming removed 6 bases at V and 4 bases at J, with 25 bases between. Germline loops: CDR1 ENHRY, CDR2 SYGVKD. This CDR3 has 18 residues. CDR3 loop: CAISPSIPVGSDGNTIYF. CDR3 sequence (DNA): TGTGCCATCAGCCCCTCTATCCCGGTAGGTTCGGACGGAAACACCATATATTTT.

Regarding this clone: Other DNA sequences of this sample code for an identical CDR3. J is TRBJ1-5 and V is TRBV5-1; D gene unclear. V was trimmed by 0 bases and J by 0 bases, leaving 4 bases between them. Germline-derived CDR1 and CDR2 are SGHRS and YFSETQ. The CDR3 loop spans 14 amino acids. Written as DNA, the CDR3 is TGCGCCAGCAGCTTGGGGGGTAGCAATCAGCCCCAGCATTTT. Encoded protein: CASSLGGSNQPQHF.

The V call is TRBV30, the J call TRBJ2-1; 9 nucleotides align to TRBD2. CDR3 size: 14 residues. V shed 0 bases, J shed 7 bases, and the junction held 4 bases outside the gene matches. CDR1 and CDR2 from the germline V gene are GTSNPN and SVGIG (reference sequence). As DNA, the CDR3 is TGTGCCTGGAGTGTACCGGGACTAGCAAATGAGCAGTTCTTC. As protein: CAWSVPGLANEQFF.

The chain links TRBV19 to TRBJ2-5, with 8 bases fitting TRBD1. The CDR3 runs 14 residues. Germline V gene lookup returns CDR1 LNHDA and CDR2 SQIVND (reference sequence). V shed 5 bases and J 5 bases; nucleotides not matched to a gene: 7. This CDR3 reads CASSASRGLETQYF. The CDR3 region has the DNA TGTGCCAGTAGTGCCTCCAGGGGGCTGGAGACCCAGTACTTC. Based on the CDR3 plus reference TRBV19 and TRBJ2-5, the full variable domain is DGGITQSPKYLFRKEGQNVTLSCEQNLNHDAMYWYRQDPGQGLRLIYYSQIVNDFQKGDIAEGYSVSREKKESFPLTVTSAQKNPTAFYLCASSASRGLETQYFGPGTRLLVL.

This clone is labeled medium-sized. Within the sample, other DNA sequences also encode this same CDR3. The chain uses TRBV6-5 and TRBJ2-3; D not certain. From germline, CDR1 is MNHEY and CDR2 SVGAGI. The CDR3 contains 11 residues. With 4 bases removed from V and 3 bases from J, the gap between germline ends came to 2 bases. CDR3 bases: TGTGCCAGCAGTTCGACAGATACGCAGTATTTT. Its protein product is CASSSTDTQYF.

The chain links TRBV4-3 to TRBJ2-7; tentative D call: TRBD1 (5 bases). Trimming took 0 bases from V and 3 from J, leaving 15 bases between them. Germline V gene lookup returns CDR1 LGHNA and CDR2 YSLEER. This CDR3 contains 16 residues. The CDR3 region is CASSQEKGMGFYEQYF. The CDR3 DNA reads as TGCGCCAGCAGCCAAGAGAAGGGGATGGGCTTCTACGAGCAGTACTTC.

This chain links TRBV18 with TRBJ2-3, with TRBD1 matching over 7 bases. Germline lookup yields CDR1 KGHSH and CDR2 LQKENI. J lost 2 bases, V lost 2 bases, and 7 bases had no gene match. The length of the CDR3 is 16 residues. Here the CDR3 reads CASSPGDRSYTDTQYF. DNA of the CDR3: TGTGCCAGCTCACCAGGGGACAGAAGTTACACAGATACGCAGTATTTT. Variable domain in full (rest from reference TRBV18 and TRBJ2-3): NAGVMQNPRHLVRRRGQEARLRCSPMKGHSHVYWYRQLPEEGLKFMVYLQKENIIDESGMPKERFSAEFPKEGPSILRIQQVVRGDSAAYFCASSPGDRSYTDTQYFGPGTRLTVL.

V usage is TRBV2 and J usage is TRBJ1-1; possible D gene TRBD1, 6 bases. Germline CDR1 reads SNHLY; CDR2 reads FYNNEI. CDR3 length: 11 residues. Trimming left V 7 bases short and J 11 bases short, with 14 bases between. The DNA of the CDR3 is TGTGCCAGCAATGGGGACAAGTTGGCTTTCTTT. Translated, it gives CASNGDKLAFF.

The rearrangement joins TRBV19 to TRBJ1-5; 9 positions match TRBD1. The CDR3 has 15 residues. Germline V gene sequence: CDR1 LNHDA, CDR2 SQIVND (reference sequence). With 4 bases clipped from V and 3 bases from J, the junction kept 4 bases outside the gene matches. Here the CDR3 reads CASSTTGGNNQPQHF. Written as DNA, the CDR3 is TGTGCCAGTAGTACGACAGGGGGGAACAATCAGCCCCAGCATTTT.

V is TRBV19 and J is TRBJ2-1; D might be TRBD1 or TRBD2, each matching 5 bases. The CDR3 length is 14 residues. CDR1 is LNHDA, CDR2 SQIVND, per germline (reference sequence). Trimming shortened V by 3 bases and J by 8 bases, and 14 bases separated the two germline ends. Here the CDR3 reads CASSMGRSRDEQFF. In DNA form, the CDR3 reads TGTGCCAGTAGTATGGGACGGTCCCGGGATGAGCAGTTCTTC.

This chain connects TRBV5-1 to TRBJ2-7, with 7 bases that match TRBD1. CDR1 is SGHRS and CDR2 is YFSETQ in the germline V gene. The CDR3 is made up of 14 amino acids. With 5 bases clipped from V and 2 bases from J, the junction kept 7 bases outside the gene matches. The CDR3 reads CASSPGTAPYEQYF. CDR3 in DNA: TGCGCCAGCAGTCCCGGGACAGCCCCCTACGAGCAGTACTTC. Full variable domain (remainder filled in from reference TRBV5-1 and TRBJ2-7): KAGVTQTPRYLIKTRGQQVTLSCSPISGHRSVSWYQQTPGQGLQFLFEYFSETQRNKGNFPGRFSGRQFSNSRSEMNVSTLELGDSALYLCASSPGTAPYEQYFGPGTRLTVT.

This clone was picked up a small number of times. V gene TRBV27 combines with J gene TRBJ1-3; TRBD1 agrees at 7 bases. Trimming took 2 bases from V and 0 from J; bases not matched to a gene: 1. Germline V gene lookup returns CDR1 MNHEY and CDR2 SMNVEV (reference sequence). The CDR3 totals 15 residues. In DNA form, the CDR3 reads TGTGCCAGCAGTTTAACAGGGGTCTCTGGAAACACCATATATTTT. It encodes CASSLTGVSGNTIYF.

This rearrangement joins TRBV3-1 (or the pseudogene TRBV3-2) to TRBJ1-6, with D perhaps matching TRBD1 (5 bases). Germline V gives CDR1 LGHDT, CDR2 YNNKEL (reference sequence). V was pared by 5 bases and J by 11 bases, with 22 bases between. The CDR3 consists of 16 residues. CDR3 sequence (DNA): TGTGCCAGCAGCGGTTATCGGGGGGGATGGGGAGCACCCCTCCACTTT. As protein: CASSGYRGGWGAPLHF.

The CDR3 sequence: CATSEPGLNYNEQFF. As DNA, the CDR3 is TGTGCCACCAGTGAGCCGGGACTCAACTACAATGAGCAGTTCTTC. V and J are TRBV24-1 and TRBJ2-1; D perhaps matches TRBD2 (6 bases). This CDR3 has 15 amino acids. V lost 4 bases and J 3 bases, leaving 12 bases between the germline ends. CDR1 and CDR2 from the germline V gene are KGHDR and SFDVKD.

The CDR3 DNA is TGTGCCAGCAGTCGAGTTAGGCGGGGGGGCCAAGAGACCCAGTACTTC. It codes for CASSRVRRGGQETQYF. The genes are TRBV6-6 and TRBJ2-5, with 9 bases matching TRBD2. V shed 5 bases, J shed 1 base, and the junction held 8 bases outside the gene matches. Germline assignment: CDR1 MNHNY and CDR2 SVGAGI (reference sequence). The CDR3 runs 16 residues.

The rearrangement uses TRBV27 and TRBJ1-6; no firm D call. Trimming shortened V by 2 bases and J by 0 bases, and 11 bases separated the two germline ends. The germline V gene has CDR1 MNHEY and CDR2 SMNVEV (reference sequence). This CDR3 region has 17 residues. DNA for the CDR3: TGTGCCAGCAGTTTAACCGCAGGAGGCTCCTATAATTCACCCCTCCACTTT. Translation gives CASSLTAGGSYNSPLHF.

This clone appeared a single time. This chain links TRBV27 with TRBJ1-1; 8 nucleotides match TRBD1. The V gene end was trimmed by 1 base and the J gene end by 5 bases; junction bases not matched to a gene: 3. CDR3 size: 14 residues. The germline gives CDR1 MNHEY, CDR2 SMNVEV (reference sequence). CDR3 DNA: TGTGCCAGCAGTTTATTGGGACAGGTAACTGAAGCTTTCTTT. This translates into CASSLLGQVTEAFF.

V gene TRBV24-1 combines with J gene TRBJ1-1, with a possible D match to TRBD1 (6 bases). With 2 bases removed from V and 10 bases from J, the gap between germline ends came to 16 bases. CDR3 length equals 14 residues. Per germline, CDR1 KGHDR and CDR2 SFDVKD. Here the CDR3 DNA reads TGTGCCACCAGTGATTCCCGACCGGGGGCGCGAGCTTTCTTT. Amino acid sequence: CATSDSRPGARAFF.

This sequence joins TRBV6-1 and TRBJ1-4; tentative D call: TRBD1 (6 bases). Germline CDR1 MNHNS, CDR2 SASEGT. The CDR3 is made up of 13 amino acids. The germline V and J ends were trimmed by 2 bases and 8 bases, with 9 bases remaining between them. CDR3 in amino acids: CASSETQGEKLFF. The CDR3 DNA sequence: TGTGCCAGCAGTGAAACTCAGGGGGAAAAACTGTTTTTT.